This TCR beta chain derives from a study of vaccination and CD4 T cells after COVID-19 (dated by TCRdb to the early 2020s). Study-wide context: Every convalescent patient had a positive nasal swab PCR test for SARS-CoV-2, with mild disease in roughly ten patients and severe disease in one. Participants received two doses of either the Pfizer-BioNTech BNT162b2 vaccine (n=8) or the Moderna mRNA-1273 vaccine (n=2). The spike-specific CD4+ TCR repertoire was compared before and after mRNA vaccination in over nine COVID-19 convalescent patients and several infection-naive healthy vaccine recipients. The convalescent cohort included six males and four females, with two Hispanic individuals, seven Caucasians, two Asians and one multiracial person. In control cultures, a CEFX viral epitope pool was used as positive control, an HIV-1 Nef peptide pool was used as negative control, or no peptide was added. Post-COVID blood samples from convalescent patients were collected a median of about 110 days after diagnosis, with a range of 35 to 161 days. The cultures were stimulated with overlapping spike peptide pools from SARS-CoV-2 and from the common cold coronaviruses HCoV-NL63, HCoV-OC43 and HCoV-229E. The time from the second vaccine dose to post-vaccine blood sampling had a median of roughly 79 days and ranged from about 14 to 241 days.

CDR1 and CDR2 are read off the germline V gene (reference sequence) as DFQATT and SNEGSKA. From the cysteine through the phenylalanine, the CDR3 covers 14 amino acids. The entry retains the CDR3 DNA only, 42 bases that are in frame from base 1. V is shortened by 0 bases, J by 1 base, and the region joining them spans 9 bases. Overall results and qualifications from the work: An increase in the median number of SARS-CoV-2-reactive clonotypes from 21 after infection to roughly 39 after vaccination was observed, but the change was not found to be significant. Among convalescent patients, a median roughly 90% of the SARS-CoV-2-reactive clones seen after vaccination appeared only after vaccination, which suggests priming specific to the vaccine. In convalescent patients, nearly all vaccine-specific clones (304 of 307) were found to be mono-reactive for SARS-CoV-2 spike rather than cross-reactive with common cold coronaviruses. Relatively few convalescent patients were included in the study, and early timepoints after natural infection were not analyzed.

This clonotype was detected only a few times. Its cognate antigen has yet to be identified. Base qualities are not at hand, and no much larger clone is one base apart. The sample's treatment or condition label, in plain terms: roughly 10-day PBMC culture with coronavirus spike peptide pools or control peptides (ViraFEST assay). The study used the ViraFEST assay, which expanded antigen-specific T cells with peptide pools and then identified expanded clonotypes by TCR sequencing. The positive SARS-CoV-2 PCR tests of the convalescent patients were dated from March to December 2020, before the Alpha, Beta and Delta variants emerged in the United States. Each well held 2.2 million or so PBMCs cultured with approximately 10 ug/ml peptide pools in IMDM containing approximately 5% human AB serum and 7.5 to 10 IU/ml IL-2. On days 3 and 7, half of the culture medium was replaced with fresh IL-2-containing medium. After around 11 days of culture, CD4+ T cells were isolated by negative selection with the EasySep CD4+ T cell isolation kit. Ficoll-Paque Plus gradient centrifugation was used to isolate PBMCs from whole blood, and the isolated PBMCs were then either used fresh or cryopreserved at -140C. In general, triplicate wells were set up for every culture condition.

The library was produced with PCR. At the Johns Hopkins FTIC core, DNA from the cultured CD4+ T cells underwent TCR sequencing with the Oncomine TCR Beta short-read assay. The QIAamp micro DNA kit was used to extract genomic DNA from the cultured CD4+ T cells. Oncomine TCR Beta libraries made from cultured CD4+ T cells were pooled using unique dual indexes and sequenced on an Illumina iSeq 100. In the authors' own workflow: Non-productive sequences were removed, and CDR3s not starting with C, not ending with F or W, or shorter than 7 amino acids were discarded. The MANAFEST web application identified antigen-specific clonotypes by comparing peptide-stimulated wells against reference wells and other culture wells. Positive clones required FDR below 0.05, an odds ratio above 5, and productive frequency above 0.1% in at least two of three replicate wells. Clonotypes that were significantly expanded in both SARS-CoV-2 spike wells and at least one common cold coronavirus spike condition were defined as cross-reactive. Levenshtein distances (stringdist) and unrooted phylogenetic trees (ape) in R version 3.6.1 were used to assess CDR3 homology. TCRdb ran its own pipeline on the public reads, namely fastp trimming at Q25 and MiXCR clone calling, and kept in-frame beta chains. All rows with the same CDR3 protein become a single entry with the most common DNA and genes. TCRdb's processing, not the study's, gives the V and J calls here. In this sample the table shows more than 14,000 distinct CDR3 sequences, around two fifths of which occur a single time. The ten largest clones capture roughly 8.1% of the sample.

The sequenced sample was CD4+ T cells from blood, cultured in vitro. This receptor was identified in a human donor who had recovered from COVID-19. The chain is made from TRBV20-1 and TRBJ1-1; a tentative D match to TRBD1 spans 6 bases. The CDR3 region: CSARDGGGNTEAFF. At the DNA level, the sequence is TGCAGTGCTAGAGATGGAGGGGGGAACACTGAAGCTTTCTTT.